What follows are 27 T cell receptor beta chains derived from one specimen sequenced in a study of early T cells in non-severe SARS-CoV-2 infection. TCRdb processed the 5' RACE reads anew with MiXCR; each CDR3 protein has one entry. The sample includes 90,000 to 120,000 distinct CDR3 sequences, more than 9.5% of them seen just once. Sample: whole blood. Receptors were obtained from an adult who was a healthcare worker with PCR-confirmed SARS-CoV-2 infection or an uninfected control (not recorded which).

The gene calls are TRBV6-6 and TRBJ1-5; D ambiguous. The CDR3 covers 11 residues. Germline loops: CDR1 MNHNY, CDR2 SVGAGI (reference sequence). V was shortened by 11 bases and J by 6 bases, with 11 bases between the two germline ends. The CDR3 loop is CASSPGQPQHF. The CDR3 nucleotides read TGTGCCTCCTCCCCCGGTCAGCCCCAGCATTTT.

The table lists this clonotype with many counts. This chain uses TRBV12-3 or TRBV12-4 with TRBJ1-5; unclear D gene. CDR3 length: 11 residues. The V end was cut by 3 bases, the J end by 12 bases, with 9 bases between. In DNA form, the CDR3 reads TGTGCCAGCAGTTTCTCCGGCCGCCAGCATTTT. Translation gives CASSFSGRQHF.

This clonotype came up many times. This sequence joins TRBV7-2 and TRBJ1-2; weak D call: TRBD1 (5 bases). The CDR3 is 14 residues long. Germline V lookup: CDR1 SGHTA, CDR2 FQGNSA. V lost 1 base and J 4 bases, leaving 10 bases between the germline ends. CDR3 loop: CASSLVEGRYGYTF. CDR3 nucleotides: TGTGCCAGCAGCTTAGTCGAGGGGCGCTATGGCTACACCTTC.

This clonotype was seen only a few times. The rearrangement joins TRBV2 to TRBJ2-5, with a weak D call TRBD1 (6 bases). This CDR3 spans 12 amino acids. Trimming shortened V by 9 bases and J by 3 bases, and 11 bases separated the two germline ends. Germline V gene lookup returns CDR1 SNHLY and CDR2 FYNNEI. CDR3: CARAGTKETQYF. CDR3 in DNA: TGTGCCAGGGCCGGGACAAAAGAGACCCAGTACTTC.

In this sample, this clonotype turned up a few times. This rearrangement joins TRBV20-1 to TRBJ2-5; the D gene could be TRBD1 or TRBD2 (6 bases each). The CDR3 length is 15 residues. Germline V lookup: CDR1 DFQATT, CDR2 SNEGSKA (reference sequence). Deletions cut 6 bases from V and 5 bases from J, with 22 bases between. CDR3 sequence reads: CSARKVRGGPETQYF. DNA of the CDR3: TGCAGTGCGCGTAAAGTCAGAGGGGGGCCGGAGACCCAGTACTTC.

This clonotype was observed many times. This chain connects TRBV12-3 or TRBV12-4 to TRBJ2-3, with D unclear. This CDR3 spans 13 amino acids. Trimming took 3 bases from V and 2 from J, leaving 6 bases between them. CDR3 sequence: CASSFAATDTQYF. The CDR3 DNA sequence: TGTGCCAGCAGTTTCGCCGCCACAGATACGCAGTATTTT.

This clonotype was observed many times. This rearrangement joins TRBV10-2 to TRBJ2-4; possible D gene TRBD1, 6 bases. CDR3 length equals 18 residues. V lost 6 bases to trimming and J lost 0 bases, with 21 bases between them. Germline V lookup: CDR1 WSHSY, CDR2 SAAADI. The CDR3: CASSTRGRTAEAKNIQYF. CDR3 DNA sequence: TGCGCCAGCAGCACGAGGGGTCGGACAGCCGAAGCCAAAAACATTCAGTACTTC.

This clonotype was seen many times. The chain joins TRBV7-9 to TRBJ1-4, with 7 nucleotides matching TRBD1. The length of the CDR3 is 16 residues. Germline values: CDR1 SEHNR, CDR2 FQNEAQ (reference sequence). V was clipped by 4 bases and J by 0 bases; unmatched bases: 5. The CDR3 bases are TGTGCCAGCAGCTCGGGACAGCGTGCAACTAATGAAAAACTGTTTTTT. The encoded protein is CASSSGQRATNEKLFF.

Concerning this clonotype itself: A much bigger clone sits one base away, suggesting this may be a read error. The rearrangement joins TRBV11-3 to TRBJ2-1; no definite D call. Germline V lookup: CDR1 SGHNT, CDR2 YENEEA. This CDR3 is built from 15 residues. Trimming left V 1 base short and J 6 bases short, with 13 bases between. CDR3 bases: TGTGCCAGCAGCTTAGCTTGGAAGTTAGGCAATGAGCAGTTCTTC. Its protein product is CASSLAWKLGNEQFF.

The table lists this clonotype with many counts. CDR3 nucleotide sequence: TGTGCCAGCACTACAAGCGGGAGGGGTCCCGTCTCCAAAAACATTCAGTACTTC. Amino acid sequence: CASTTSGRGPVSKNIQYF. The V call is TRBV28, the J call TRBJ2-4; 10 nucleotides match TRBD2. The CDR3 is 18 amino acids. Losses at the gene ends were 7 bases for V and 2 bases for J; bases not matched to a gene: 14. Germline V CDR1 and CDR2: MDHEN, SYDVKM.

The chain joins TRBV7-2 to TRBJ2-1; TRBD2 agrees at 10 bases. The germline V gene encodes CDR1 SGHTA and CDR2 FQGNSA. This CDR3 region has 15 residues. The V segment lost 5 bases and the J segment 6 bases; nucleotides outside the gene matches: 7. CDR3 sequence: CASSPGTSVINEQFF. In nucleotides, the CDR3 is TGTGCCAGCAGCCCCGGGACTAGCGTTATCAATGAGCAGTTCTTC.

This clonotype was counted many times. V usage is TRBV12-3 or TRBV12-4 and J usage is TRBJ2-2, with 7 bases identical to TRBD1. Germline trimming cut 7 bases from V and 4 bases from J; bases unmatched to any gene: 12. This CDR3 is 16 amino acids long. CDR3 sequence reads: CASNMDRLEGTGELFF. CDR3 coding DNA: TGTGCCAGCAATATGGACAGGTTAGAGGGCACCGGGGAGCTGTTTTTT.

This chain uses TRBV28 with TRBJ2-7; D is perhaps TRBD1 (5 bases). Looked up from germline, CDR1 is MDHEN and CDR2 is SYDVKM. The CDR3 spans 13 residues. Trimming removed 11 bases at V and 3 bases at J, with 17 bases between. CDR3: CAAWGGNNYEQYF. CDR3 in DNA: TGTGCCGCCTGGGGCGGAAATAACTACGAGCAGTACTTC.

The chain joins TRBV10-3 to TRBJ2-3; TRBD1 is a possible D gene (6 bases). CDR3 length equals 15 residues. Germline values: CDR1 ENHRY, CDR2 SYGVKD. V lost 0 bases to trimming and J lost 6 bases, with 13 bases between them. CDR3 protein: CAISESWGQTDTQYF. DNA of the CDR3: TGTGCCATCAGTGAGTCGTGGGGACAAACTGATACGCAGTATTTT.

The chain couples TRBV3-1 to TRBJ2-1; D ambiguous. In germline, CDR1 is LGHDT, CDR2 YNNKEL (reference sequence). The V gene lost 1 base and the J gene lost 1 base, with 14 bases spanning the gap. The CDR3 sequence is 17 residues long. The CDR3, as DNA: TGTGCCAGCAGCCAAGGTCGGTGGCAGCAATCCTACAATGAGCAGTTCTTC. It specifies CASSQGRWQQSYNEQFF.

This clonotype was observed a handful of times. The rearrangement uses TRBV7-9 and TRBJ2-7, with TRBD1 matching 7 bases. Germline V lookup: CDR1 SEHNR, CDR2 FQNEAQ (reference sequence). This CDR3 has 14 amino acids. Unmatched junction bases numbered 6, after V lost 5 bases and J lost 2 bases. The CDR3 sequence is CASSVDRLPYEQYF. In DNA, the CDR3 is TGTGCCAGCAGCGTGGACAGGCTACCCTACGAGCAGTACTTC.

The rearrangement links TRBV18 to TRBJ2-1; TRBD2 matches 12 bases. CDR3 length: 17 amino acids. Trimming cost V 3 bases and J 1 base; bases outside gene matches: 4. CDR1 KGHSH and CDR2 LQKENI come from the germline V gene. The CDR3: CASSPALAGGSYNEQFF. The CDR3 nucleotides are TGTGCCAGCTCACCTGCCCTAGCGGGAGGGTCCTACAATGAGCAGTTCTTC.

This clonotype was counted a few times. The rearrangement joins TRBV7-2 to TRBJ2-1; 7 nucleotides match TRBD1. CDR1 and CDR2 (germline): SGHTA, FQGNSA. This CDR3 is built from 15 residues. Trimming removed 3 bases from V and 8 bases from J; junction bases left unmatched: 10. In nucleotides, the CDR3 is TGTGCCAGCAGCTTTTGGACAGGTCTCCTGGATGAGCAGTTCTTC. It specifies CASSFWTGLLDEQFF.

The chain carries TRBV20-1 and TRBJ1-2; D is undetermined. V lost 1 base to trimming and J lost 2 bases, with 5 bases between them. The CDR3 totals 12 residues. The germline CDR1 and CDR2 sequences are DFQATT and SNEGSKA (reference sequence). The CDR3 bases are TGCAGTGCTAGAGTCCAGAACTATGGCTACACCTTC. This translates into CSARVQNYGYTF.

This clonotype has just a few counts. The rearrangement uses TRBV5-1 and TRBJ2-7; unclear D gene. V shed 3 bases and J shed 3 bases, with 13 bases lying between them. The V gene's germline CDR1 is SGHRS and CDR2 YFSETQ. The CDR3 is 14 residues long. CDR3 in amino acids: CASSSDGLLYEQYF. In nucleotides, the CDR3 is TGCGCCAGCAGCTCCGACGGTTTACTCTACGAGCAGTACTTC.

The rearrangement joins TRBV2 to TRBJ2-5, with unresolved D. Germline values: CDR1 SNHLY, CDR2 FYNNEI. V was shortened by 5 bases and J by 5 bases, with 15 bases between the two germline ends. The CDR3 totals 14 residues. The CDR3 coding sequence is TGTGCCAGCAGTCGAAATAGCCGTCAGGAGACCCAGTACTTC. It specifies CASSRNSRQETQYF.

The chain joins TRBV10-2 to TRBJ2-7; 8 nucleotides line up with TRBD2. From germline, CDR1 is WSHSY and CDR2 SAAADI. The ends lost 5 bases at V and 2 bases at J; junction bases unmatched: 5. The CDR3 length is 14 residues. DNA for the CDR3: TGCGCCAGCAGTATCGGGACTAGAGCCTACGAGCAGTACTTC. Residues: CASSIGTRAYEQYF.

V gene TRBV7-8 combines with J gene TRBJ2-7; D possibly uses TRBD1 or TRBD2 (5 bases each). The CDR3 runs 17 residues. CDR1 SGHVS and CDR2 FQNEAQ come from the germline V gene. The V gene lost 5 bases and the J gene lost 6 bases, with 26 bases spanning the gap. Here the CDR3 reads CASSPNRGQPPTSEQYF. In DNA, the CDR3 is TGTGCCAGCAGCCCTAACCGGGGCCAGCCTCCAACCTCCGAGCAGTACTTC.

The rearrangement uses TRBV7-9 and TRBJ2-1; no reliable D call. Germline V gene data show CDR1 as SEHNR and CDR2 as FQNEAQ (reference sequence). Between the trimmed V and J ends, which lost 5 bases and 12 bases, there was a span of 17 bases. This CDR3 region has 13 residues. Here the CDR3 reads CASSQDWIIGQFF. The CDR3 bases are TGTGCCAGCAGCCAAGACTGGATTATAGGGCAGTTCTTC.

The chain has TRBV28 and TRBJ2-7, with D unresolved. The CDR3 is made up of 19 amino acids. Germline CDR1 MDHEN, CDR2 SYDVKM. V gave up 6 bases and J gave up 0 bases, with 27 bases separating them. The DNA for the CDR3 is TGTGCCAGCAGCACTAATTTGGCGCAGGTGGGGTCGAGCTCCTACGAGCAGTACTTC. Translating it yields CASSTNLAQVGSSSYEQYF.

This clonotype was seen at least ten times. The chain links TRBV7-2 to TRBJ2-3; TRBD2 might be the D (6 bases). Germline V gene sequence: CDR1 SGHTA, CDR2 FQGNSA. Trimming shortened V by 5 bases and J by 8 bases, and 14 bases separated the two germline ends. The CDR3 sequence is 13 residues long. For the CDR3, the DNA is TGTGCCAGCAGCCCACGAGCCGGGGGTACGCAGTATTTT. As protein: CASSPRAGGTQYF.

This clonotype has a count of ten or more. This chain joins TRBV5-1 and TRBJ2-7; D is possibly TRBD2 (6 bases). The CDR3 sequence is 13 residues long. V lost 5 bases and J 3 bases, leaving 12 bases between the germline ends. The V gene's germline CDR1 is SGHRS and CDR2 YFSETQ. CDR3: CASRYGSGYEQYF. DNA of the CDR3: TGCGCCAGCAGGTACGGGAGTGGCTACGAGCAGTACTTC.